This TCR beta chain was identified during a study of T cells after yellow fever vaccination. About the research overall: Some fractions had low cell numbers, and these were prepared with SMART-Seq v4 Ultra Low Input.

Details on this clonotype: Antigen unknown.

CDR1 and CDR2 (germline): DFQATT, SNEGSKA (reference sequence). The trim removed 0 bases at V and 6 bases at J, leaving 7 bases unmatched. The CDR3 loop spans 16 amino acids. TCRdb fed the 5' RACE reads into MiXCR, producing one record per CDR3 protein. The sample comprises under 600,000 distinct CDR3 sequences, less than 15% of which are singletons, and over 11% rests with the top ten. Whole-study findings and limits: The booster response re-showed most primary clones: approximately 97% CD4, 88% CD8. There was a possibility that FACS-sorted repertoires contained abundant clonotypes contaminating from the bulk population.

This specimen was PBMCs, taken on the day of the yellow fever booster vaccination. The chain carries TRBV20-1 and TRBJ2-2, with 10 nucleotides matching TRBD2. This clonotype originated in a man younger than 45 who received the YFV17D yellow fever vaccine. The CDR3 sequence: CSARDASGRAAGELFF. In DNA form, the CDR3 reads TGCAGTGCTAGAGATGCCAGCGGGAGGGCCGCCGGGGAGCTGTTTTTT.